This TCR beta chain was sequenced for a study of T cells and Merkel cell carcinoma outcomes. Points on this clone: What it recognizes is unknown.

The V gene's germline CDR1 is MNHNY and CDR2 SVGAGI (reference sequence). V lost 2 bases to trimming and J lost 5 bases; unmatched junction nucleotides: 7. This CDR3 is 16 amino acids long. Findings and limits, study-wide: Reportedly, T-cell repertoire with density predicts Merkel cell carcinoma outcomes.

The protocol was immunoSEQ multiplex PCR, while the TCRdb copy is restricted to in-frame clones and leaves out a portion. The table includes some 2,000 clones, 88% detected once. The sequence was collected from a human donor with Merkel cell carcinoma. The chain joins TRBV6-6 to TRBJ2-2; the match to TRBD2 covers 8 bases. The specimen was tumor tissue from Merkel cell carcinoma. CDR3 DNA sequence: TGTGCCAGCAGTTACCGTTCGGCTAGCGGGACCGGGGAGCTGTTTTTT. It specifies CASSYRSASGTGELFF.